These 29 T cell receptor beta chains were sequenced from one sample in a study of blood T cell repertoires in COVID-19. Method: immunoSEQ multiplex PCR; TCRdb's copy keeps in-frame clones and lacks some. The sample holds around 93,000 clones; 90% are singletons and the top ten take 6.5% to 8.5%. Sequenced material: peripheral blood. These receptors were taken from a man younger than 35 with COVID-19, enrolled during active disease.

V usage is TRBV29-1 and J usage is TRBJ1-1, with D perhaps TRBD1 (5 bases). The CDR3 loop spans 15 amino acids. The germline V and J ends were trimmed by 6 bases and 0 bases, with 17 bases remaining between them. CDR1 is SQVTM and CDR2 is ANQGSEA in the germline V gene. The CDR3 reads CSVSHATDVNTEAFF. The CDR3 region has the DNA TGCAGCGTCTCACACGCGACAGACGTGAACACTGAAGCTTTCTTT.

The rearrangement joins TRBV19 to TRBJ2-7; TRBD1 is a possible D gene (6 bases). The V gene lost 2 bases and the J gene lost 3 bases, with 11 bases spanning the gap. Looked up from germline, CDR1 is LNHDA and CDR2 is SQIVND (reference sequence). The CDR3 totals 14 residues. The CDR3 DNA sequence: TGTGCCAGTAGTATAAAGGACAGCCACTACGAGCAGTACTTC. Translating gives CASSIKDSHYEQYF.

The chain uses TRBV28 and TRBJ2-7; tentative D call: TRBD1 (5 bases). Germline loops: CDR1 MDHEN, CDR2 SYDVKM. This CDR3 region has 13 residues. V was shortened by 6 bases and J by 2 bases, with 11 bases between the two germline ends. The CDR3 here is CASRGVLPYEQYF. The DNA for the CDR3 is TGTGCCAGCAGAGGGGTACTGCCCTACGAGCAGTACTTC.

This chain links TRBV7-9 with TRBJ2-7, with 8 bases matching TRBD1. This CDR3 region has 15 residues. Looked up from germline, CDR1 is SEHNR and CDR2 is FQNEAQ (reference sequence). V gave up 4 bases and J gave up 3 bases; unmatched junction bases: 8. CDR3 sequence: CASSSGTGPLYEQYF. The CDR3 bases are TGTGCCAGCAGCTCAGGGACAGGTCCCCTCTACGAGCAGTACTTC.

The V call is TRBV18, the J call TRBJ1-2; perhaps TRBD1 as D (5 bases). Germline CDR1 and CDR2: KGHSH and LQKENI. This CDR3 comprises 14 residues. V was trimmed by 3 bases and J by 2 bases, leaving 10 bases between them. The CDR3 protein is CASSPFKGNYGYTF. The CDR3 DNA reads TGTGCCAGCTCACCGTTTAAGGGGAACTATGGCTACACCTTC.

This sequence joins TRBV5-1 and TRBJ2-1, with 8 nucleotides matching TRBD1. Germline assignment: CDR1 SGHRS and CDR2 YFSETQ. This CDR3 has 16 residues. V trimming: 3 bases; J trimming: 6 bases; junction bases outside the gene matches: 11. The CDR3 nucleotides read TGCGCCAGCAGCTCGGAGCCTACAGGGGGTCGCAATGAGCAGTTCTTC. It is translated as CASSSEPTGGRNEQFF.

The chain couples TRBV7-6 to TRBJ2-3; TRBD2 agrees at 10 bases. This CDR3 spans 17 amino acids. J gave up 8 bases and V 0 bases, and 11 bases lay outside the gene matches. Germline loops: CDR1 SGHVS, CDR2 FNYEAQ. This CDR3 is CASSLASGRTAVVTQYF. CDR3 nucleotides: TGTGCCAGCAGCTTAGCTAGCGGGAGGACCGCAGTAGTTACGCAGTATTTT.

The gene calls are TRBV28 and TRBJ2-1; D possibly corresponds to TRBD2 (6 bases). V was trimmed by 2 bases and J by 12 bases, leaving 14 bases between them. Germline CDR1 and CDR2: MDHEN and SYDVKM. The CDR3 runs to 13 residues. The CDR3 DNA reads TGTGCCAGCAGTTTAGAGACCAGACTAGGGCAGTTCTTC. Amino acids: CASSLETRLGQFF.

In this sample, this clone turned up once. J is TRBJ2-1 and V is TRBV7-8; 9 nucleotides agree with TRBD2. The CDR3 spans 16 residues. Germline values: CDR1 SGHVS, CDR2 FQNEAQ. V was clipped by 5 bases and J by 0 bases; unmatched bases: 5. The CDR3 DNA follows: TGTGCCAGCAGCCGACGGCGGGAGGGCTCCTACAATGAGCAGTTCTTC. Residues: CASSRRREGSYNEQFF.

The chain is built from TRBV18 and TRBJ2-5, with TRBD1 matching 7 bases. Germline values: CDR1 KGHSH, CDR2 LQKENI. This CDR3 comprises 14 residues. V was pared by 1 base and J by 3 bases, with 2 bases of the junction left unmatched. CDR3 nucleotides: TGTGCCAGCTCACCACGACAGGGTGAAGAGACCCAGTACTTC. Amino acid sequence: CASSPRQGEETQYF. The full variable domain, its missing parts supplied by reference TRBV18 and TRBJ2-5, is NAGVMQNPRHLVRRRGQEARLRCSPMKGHSHVYWYRQLPEEGLKFMVYLQKENIIDESGMPKERFSAEFPKEGPSILRIQQVVRGDSAAYFCASSPRQGEETQYFGPGTRLLVL.

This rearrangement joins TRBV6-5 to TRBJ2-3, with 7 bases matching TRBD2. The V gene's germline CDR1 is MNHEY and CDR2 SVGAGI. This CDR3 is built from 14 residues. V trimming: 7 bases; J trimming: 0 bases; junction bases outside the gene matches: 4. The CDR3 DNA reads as TGTGCCAGCATCGCGGGGGAGAGCACAGATACGCAGTATTTT. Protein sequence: CASIAGESTDTQYF.

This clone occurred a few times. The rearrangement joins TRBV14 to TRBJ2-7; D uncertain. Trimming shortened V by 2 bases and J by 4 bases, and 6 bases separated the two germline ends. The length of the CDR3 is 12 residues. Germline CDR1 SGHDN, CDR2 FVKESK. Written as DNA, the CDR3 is TGTGCCAGCAGCCAAACAGTATACGAGCAGTACTTC. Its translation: CASSQTVYEQYF.

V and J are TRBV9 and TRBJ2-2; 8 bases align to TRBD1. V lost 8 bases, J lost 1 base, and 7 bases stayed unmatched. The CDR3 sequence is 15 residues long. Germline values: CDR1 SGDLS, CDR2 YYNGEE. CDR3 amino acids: CASKGDRLNTGELFF. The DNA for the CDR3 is TGTGCCAGTAAAGGGGACAGGTTGAACACCGGGGAGCTGTTTTTT.

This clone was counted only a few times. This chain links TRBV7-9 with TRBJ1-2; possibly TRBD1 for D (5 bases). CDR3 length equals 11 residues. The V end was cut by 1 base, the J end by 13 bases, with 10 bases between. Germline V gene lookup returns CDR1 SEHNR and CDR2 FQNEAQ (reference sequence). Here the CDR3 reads CASSLGTDTTF. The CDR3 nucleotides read TGTGCCAGCAGCTTAGGAACGGACACCACCTTC.

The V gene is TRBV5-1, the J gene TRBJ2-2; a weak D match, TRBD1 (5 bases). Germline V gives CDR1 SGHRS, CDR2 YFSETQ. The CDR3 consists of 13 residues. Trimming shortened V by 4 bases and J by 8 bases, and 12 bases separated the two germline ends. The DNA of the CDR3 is TGCGCCAGCAGCCCCTCTGGGGCTGGGGAGCTGTTTTTT. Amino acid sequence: CASSPSGAGELFF.

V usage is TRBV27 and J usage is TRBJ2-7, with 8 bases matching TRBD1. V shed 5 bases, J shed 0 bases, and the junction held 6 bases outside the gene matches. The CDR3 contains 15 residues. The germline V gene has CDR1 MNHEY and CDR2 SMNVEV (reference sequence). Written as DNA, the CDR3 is TGTGCCAGCAGTCCAGGGACAGGCCTCTCCTACGAGCAGTACTTC. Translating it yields CASSPGTGLSYEQYF.

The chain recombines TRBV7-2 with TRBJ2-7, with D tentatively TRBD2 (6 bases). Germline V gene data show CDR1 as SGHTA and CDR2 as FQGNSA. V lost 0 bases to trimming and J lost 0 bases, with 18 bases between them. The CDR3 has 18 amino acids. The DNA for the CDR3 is TGTGCCAGCAGCTTAGCGGAAAGGGCGGGGATAAGCTCCTACGAGCAGTACTTC. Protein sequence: CASSLAERAGISSYEQYF.

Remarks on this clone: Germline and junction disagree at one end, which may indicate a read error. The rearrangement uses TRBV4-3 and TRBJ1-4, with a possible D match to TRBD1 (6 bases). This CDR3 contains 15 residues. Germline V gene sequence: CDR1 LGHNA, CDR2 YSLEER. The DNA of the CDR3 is TGCGCCAGCAGCCGAAGGGGGTTCGGAGATGAAAAACTGCTTTTT. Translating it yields CASSRRGFGDEKLLF.

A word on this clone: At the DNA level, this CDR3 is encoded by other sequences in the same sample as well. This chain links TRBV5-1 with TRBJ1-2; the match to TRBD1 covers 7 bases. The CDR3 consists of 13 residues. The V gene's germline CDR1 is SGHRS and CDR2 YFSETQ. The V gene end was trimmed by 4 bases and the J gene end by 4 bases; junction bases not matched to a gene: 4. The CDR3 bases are TGCGCCAGCAGCCTTGACAGGGCCTATGGCTACACCTTC. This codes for CASSLDRAYGYTF.

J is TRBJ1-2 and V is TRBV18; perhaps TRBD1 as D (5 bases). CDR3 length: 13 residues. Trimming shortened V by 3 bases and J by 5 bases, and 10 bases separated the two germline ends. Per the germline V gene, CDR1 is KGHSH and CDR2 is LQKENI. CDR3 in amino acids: CASSPDSPYGYTF. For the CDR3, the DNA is TGTGCCAGCTCACCCGACAGCCCTTATGGCTACACCTTC.

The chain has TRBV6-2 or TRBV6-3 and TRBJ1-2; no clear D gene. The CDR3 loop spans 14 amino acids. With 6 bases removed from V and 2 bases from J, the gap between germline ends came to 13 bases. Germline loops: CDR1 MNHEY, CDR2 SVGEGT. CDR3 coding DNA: TGTGCCAGCAGCCCCCTTACCCGGAACTATGGCTACACCTTC. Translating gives CASSPLTRNYGYTF.

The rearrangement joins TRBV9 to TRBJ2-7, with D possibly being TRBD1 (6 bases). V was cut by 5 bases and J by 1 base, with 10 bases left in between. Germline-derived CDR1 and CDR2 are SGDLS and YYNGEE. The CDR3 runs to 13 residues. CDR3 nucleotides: TGTGCCAGCAGTGGCACAGGGTCCTACGAGCAGTACTTC. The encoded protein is CASSGTGSYEQYF.

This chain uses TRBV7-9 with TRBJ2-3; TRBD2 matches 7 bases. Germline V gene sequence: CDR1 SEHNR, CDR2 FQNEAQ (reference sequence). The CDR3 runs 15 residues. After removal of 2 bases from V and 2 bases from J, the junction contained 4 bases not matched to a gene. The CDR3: CASSLSLAATDTQYF. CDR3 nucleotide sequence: TGTGCCAGCAGCTTAAGTCTAGCGGCCACAGATACGCAGTATTTT.

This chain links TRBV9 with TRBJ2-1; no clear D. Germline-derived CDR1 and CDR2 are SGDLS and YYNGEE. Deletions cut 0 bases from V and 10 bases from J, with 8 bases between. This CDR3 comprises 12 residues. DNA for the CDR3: TGTGCCAGCAGCGTAGATGGAGAGGAGCAGTTCTTC. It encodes CASSVDGEEQFF.

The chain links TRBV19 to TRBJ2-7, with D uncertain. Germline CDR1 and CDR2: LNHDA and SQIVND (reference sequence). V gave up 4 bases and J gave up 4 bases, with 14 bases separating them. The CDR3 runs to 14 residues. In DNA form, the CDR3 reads TGTGCCAGTAGTAAGGCAGGCAGTGAGTACGAGCAGTACTTC. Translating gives CASSKAGSEYEQYF.

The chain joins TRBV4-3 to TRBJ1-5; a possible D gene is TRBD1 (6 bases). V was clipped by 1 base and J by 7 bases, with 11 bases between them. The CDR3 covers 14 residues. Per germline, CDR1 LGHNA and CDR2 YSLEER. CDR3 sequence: CASSQVPGDQPQHF. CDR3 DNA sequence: TGCGCCAGCAGCCAAGTTCCAGGGGACCAGCCCCAGCATTTT.

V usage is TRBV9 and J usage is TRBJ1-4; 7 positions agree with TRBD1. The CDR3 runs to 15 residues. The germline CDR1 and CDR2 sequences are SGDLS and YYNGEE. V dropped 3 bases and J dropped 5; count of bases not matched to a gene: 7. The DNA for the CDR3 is TGTGCCAGCAGCGGCCTGACAGGGATAAATGAAAAACTGTTTTTT. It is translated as CASSGLTGINEKLFF.

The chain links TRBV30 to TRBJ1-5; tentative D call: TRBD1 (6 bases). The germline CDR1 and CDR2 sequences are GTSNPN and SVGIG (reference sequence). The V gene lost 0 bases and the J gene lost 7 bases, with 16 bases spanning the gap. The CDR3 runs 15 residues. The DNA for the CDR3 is TGTGCCTGGAGTGTATCGGGGGGCTGGGGACAGCCCCAGCATTTT. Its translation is CAWSVSGGWGQPQHF.

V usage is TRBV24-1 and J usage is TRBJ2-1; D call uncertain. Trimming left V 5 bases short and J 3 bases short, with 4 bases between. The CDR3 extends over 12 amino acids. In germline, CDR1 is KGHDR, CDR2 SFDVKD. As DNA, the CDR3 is TGTGCCACCAGTGCCCGCTACAATGAGCAGTTCTTC. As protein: CATSARYNEQFF.